The clone carrying this TCR beta chain appeared a few times. The sample comes from a study of shared clonotypes between healthy human individuals. Germline V gene sequence: CDR1 SGHTA, CDR2 FQGNSA. CDR3 size: 15 residues. The ends were cut back, 3 bases at V and 4 bases at J, with 16 bases in the middle. Sequencing was performed with immunoSEQ multiplex PCR; in TCRdb, only in-frame clones are kept and a portion is missing. The table lists over a million clones, around 78% of them singletons. Sequencing was carried out using memory CD4+ T cells from PBMCs. Subset described: CD45RA-negative fraction. The chain couples TRBV7-2 to TRBJ2-7; the D is unclear. This sequence was found in a man aged 18 to 29 in good health. Some clones in this sample may be carry-over from other donors' samples. Here the CDR3 DNA reads TGTGCCAGCAGCTTGAGCAGGTCTTTTGAGTACGAGCAGTACTTC. Amino acid sequence: CASSLSRSFEYEQYF.